A selection of T cell receptor beta chains follows, all from one sample in a study of early T cells in non-severe SARS-CoV-2 infection. MiXCR, run by TCRdb on the 5' RACE reads, gives a single entry per CDR3 protein. The repertoire has fewer than 85,000 distinct CDR3 sequences, about 14% of them found once; the top ten carry around 3.7%. Sequencing used whole blood, obtained at baseline. Every receptor here comes from an adult who was a healthcare worker with PCR-confirmed SARS-CoV-2 infection or an uninfected control (not recorded which). Each CDR3 is given with its conserved first and last residue. The D gene is left open where the match is weak. Rows may omit the clone size; those that give it use once, few, many or a size class.

J: TRBJ2-2
V: TRBV30
D: TRBD2
size: .
DNA: TGTGCCTGGAGTAAATGGCGGGAGGCCGGGGAGCTGTTTTTT
CDR3: CAWSKWREAGELFF

J: TRBJ2-5
V: TRBV29-1
D: .
size: few
DNA: TGCAGCGTTCCCCCTAGTACTGAGACCCAGTACTTC
CDR3: CSVPPSTETQYF

J: TRBJ2-7
V: TRBV27
D: .
size: .
DNA: TGTGCCAGCAGTTACGCCATAGCCAGTAGCGAGCAGTACTTC
CDR3: CASSYAIASSEQYF

J: TRBJ2-3
V: TRBV2
D: .
size: many
DNA: TGTGCCAGCATCGCCAGCCAGGCGGCAGATACGCAGTATTTT
CDR3: CASIASQAADTQYF

J: TRBJ2-3
V: TRBV7-9
D: TRBD2
size: .
DNA: TGTGCCAGCACCCTCAGCGGGGACACAGATACGCAGTATTTT
CDR3: CASTLSGDTDTQYF

J: TRBJ2-7
V: TRBV7-9
D: TRBD1
size: .
DNA: TGTGCCAGCAGCCGTAGAGGGACAGTTTCCTACGAGCAGTACTTC
CDR3: CASSRRGTVSYEQYF

J: TRBJ1-2
V: TRBV7-9
D: TRBD1
size: few
DNA: TGTGCCAGCAGGACATACACCGGGACAGGGGACGGCTACACCTTC
CDR3: CASRTYTGTGDGYTF

J: TRBJ2-7
V: TRBV27
D: TRBD2
size: .
DNA: TGTGCCAGCAGTTTAGGGCTAGCGGGAATGACCTACGAGCAGTACTTC
CDR3: CASSLGLAGMTYEQYF

J: TRBJ1-6
V: TRBV20-1
D: .
size: many
DNA: TGCAGTGCCGCGGGGGTAGTAGCTTCACCCCTCCACTTT
CDR3: CSAAGVVASPLHF

J: TRBJ2-1
V: TRBV6-4
D: TRBD2
size: .
DNA: TGTGCCAGCAGTGACTCGAGAACTAGCGGGAGCAATGAGCAGTTCTTC
CDR3: CASSDSRTSGSNEQFF

J: TRBJ2-5
V: TRBV18
D: .
size: few
DNA: TGTGCCAGCTCAGACAAAATTCAAGAGACCCAGTACTTC
CDR3: CASSDKIQETQYF

J: TRBJ1-1
V: TRBV6-1
D: .
size: few
DNA: TGTGCCAGCGCGCGCACCAACACTGAAGCTTTCTTT
CDR3: CASARTNTEAFF

J: TRBJ2-2
V: TRBV29-1
D: .
size: .
DNA: TGCAGCGTTCCTCGGGACACCTCGAACACCGGGGAGCTGTTTTTT
CDR3: CSVPRDTSNTGELFF

J: TRBJ2-5
V: TRBV2
D: .
size: many
DNA: TGTGCCAGCAGTCAACGAGGTCAGATGAAAGAGACCCAGTACTTC
CDR3: CASSQRGQMKETQYF

J: TRBJ2-7
V: TRBV7-3
D: .
size: many
DNA: TGTGCCAGCAGCTTTATCACGGAACCCACCTACGAGCAGTACTTC
CDR3: CASSFITEPTYEQYF

J: TRBJ2-3
V: TRBV5-4
D: .
size: many
DNA: TGTGCCAGCAGCCCCCCGTTCCAGCGGAGCACAGATACGCAGTATTTT
CDR3: CASSPPFQRSTDTQYF

J: TRBJ1-1
V: TRBV14
D: .
size: .
DNA: TGTGCCAGCAGCCAACCCGGAATGAACACTGAAGCTTTCTTT
CDR3: CASSQPGMNTEAFF

J: TRBJ2-7
V: TRBV28
D: .
size: few
DNA: TGTGCCAGCAGTTCCGGACAGTCCACCTACGAGCAGTACTTC
CDR3: CASSSGQSTYEQYF

J: TRBJ2-7
V: TRBV12-3/TRBV12-4
D: .
size: .
DNA: TGTGCCAGCATCCCCGGGGGTGGCAGGGCTAGCGTCTACGAGCAGTACTTC
CDR3: CASIPGGGRASVYEQYF

J: TRBJ2-3
V: TRBV20-1
D: TRBD2
size: few
DNA: TGCAGTCAGACTAGCGGGGGGATAGATACGCAGTATTTT
CDR3: CSQTSGGIDTQYF

J: TRBJ2-7
V: TRBV7-6
D: .
size: .
DNA: TGTGCCAGCAGCTTAGTGGCAGGGGCGGTCGAGCAGTACTTC
CDR3: CASSLVAGAVEQYF

J: TRBJ2-3
V: TRBV28
D: .
size: many
DNA: TGTGCCAGCAGTACCTATGGGGGCGGCCCCACAGATACGCAGTATTTT
CDR3: CASSTYGGGPTDTQYF

J: TRBJ2-2
V: TRBV2
D: TRBD2
size: few
DNA: TGTGCCAGCAGTGCGGGTGTCGGTCGAGCGGGAGGGCCCGGCGGGGAGCTGTTTTTT
CDR3: CASSAGVGRAGGPGGELFF

J: TRBJ2-1
V: TRBV18
D: .
size: many
DNA: TGTGCCAGCTCACCAGCGGGTCTGGGCAATGAGCAGTTCTTC
CDR3: CASSPAGLGNEQFF

J: TRBJ2-5
V: TRBV20-1
D: TRBD2
size: many
DNA: TGCAGTGCTAGGGTTTTCCTAGCGGGAGGGTCGGGGGAGACCCAGTACTTC
CDR3: CSARVFLAGGSGETQYF

J: TRBJ2-7
V: TRBV30
D: TRBD2
size: few
DNA: TGTGCCTGGAAGCGGGGGAGGGCCTACGAGCAGTACTTC
CDR3: CAWKRGRAYEQYF

J: TRBJ2-3
V: TRBV14
D: .
size: few
DNA: TGTGCCAGCAGCCAAGTTACCACCACGCAGTATTTT
CDR3: CASSQVTTTQYF

J: TRBJ2-1
V: TRBV20-1
D: .
size: many
DNA: TGCAGTGTACCCCACGAACTCGCCCGGGGCAATGAGCAGTTCTTC
CDR3: CSVPHELARGNEQFF

J: TRBJ2-2
V: TRBV7-3
D: TRBD1
size: .
DNA: TGTGCCAGCAGCGCCACAGGGGGCACCGGGGAGCTGTTTTTT
CDR3: CASSATGGTGELFF

J: TRBJ1-2
V: TRBV30
D: .
size: many
DNA: TGTGCCTGGAGTGACAGAGGAACAGGACCTCTTGGCTACACCTTC
CDR3: CAWSDRGTGPLGYTF

J: TRBJ2-3
V: TRBV4-1
D: TRBD2
size: few
DNA: TGCGCCAGCAGGGGGGGCGCTAGCGGGACCACAGATACGCAGTATTTT
CDR3: CASRGGASGTTDTQYF

J: TRBJ2-7
V: TRBV7-2
D: .
size: .
DNA: TGTGCCAGCAGCTGGCCGGGACTTTTCTACGAGCAGTACTTC
CDR3: CASSWPGLFYEQYF

J: TRBJ2-7
V: TRBV20-1
D: .
size: .
DNA: TGCAGTGCTGCTCCGGGCTACGAGCAGTACTTC
CDR3: CSAAPGYEQYF